This T cell receptor (beta chain) was identified during a study of blood T cell repertoires in COVID-19. At the level of the study: Some COVID-19 samples were acute and others convalescent; all came from the United States, Italy and Spain.

Sequenced by immunoSEQ multiplex PCR; TCRdb stores in-frame clones only, minus some. The repertoire includes around 200,000 clones, 70% to 85% of them detected once, and 3% to 3.5% sits in the top ten. Recruitment covered roughly 22 US areas and drew participants whose ages spanned roughly 18 to 90 years. In Cohort 3, a recovered donor had either two negative PCRs, clearance, or symptom resolution. J lost 3 bases, V lost 2 bases, and 8 bases had no gene match. The CDR3 runs to 16 residues. The germline CDR1 and CDR2 sequences are SGHDT and YYEEEE. The sample taken for sequencing was PBMCs or T cells enriched from blood (not recorded which). The TCR comes from a woman younger than 45 who had recovered from COVID-19. The chain is built from TRBV5-6 and TRBJ1-1; 9 bases map to TRBD1. Here the CDR3 reads CASSFRTGEAYTEAFF. The CDR3 bases are TGTGCCAGCAGCTTTCGGACAGGGGAGGCGTACACTGAAGCTTTCTTT.